This T cell receptor (beta chain) was captured in a study of blood T cells in healthy people across ages. Whole-study results and caveats: Comparison with aged donors showed that long-lived donors had more naive CD4+ cells and higher diversity. As age increased, TCR beta diversity per million T cells fell in a roughly linear fashion. Unsorted PBMCs blocked a conclusive comparison of naive and antigen-experienced cells.

A J-beta primer mix and a sample-barcoded 5' primer were used in a second PCR of roughly 7 to 12 cycles. TCRdb re-called the 5' RACE reads through MiXCR, storing one row per CDR3 protein. The sample gives around 1.5 million distinct CDR3 sequences, approximately 63% of which show up once; roughly 7% is in the top ten. This CDR3 is built from 16 residues. Trimming removed 0 bases at V and 7 bases at J, with 13 bases between. The germline gives CDR1 ENHRY, CDR2 SYGVKD. With respect to this clonotype: Its target is unknown.

The gene calls are TRBV10-3 and TRBJ1-6; no firm D call. Sequencing was performed on blood. The sequence was obtained from a man aged 18 to 35 in good health. CDR3 sequence reads: CAISESIRESNSPLHF. DNA for the CDR3: TGTGCCATCAGTGAGTCCATCCGGGAGTCGAATTCACCCCTCCACTTT.